The clone carrying this T cell receptor (beta chain) was seen at least ten times. Its antigen is undetermined. The sample is drawn from a study of regulatory T cells in long-lasting Graves disease. Study-wide background: Those Graves' patients who were newly diagnosed had been on antithyroid drugs under 3 months. Notes on the study in general: Peripheral blood, not thyroid tissue, was the sole material studied. Few sampled subjects may have lowered accuracy.

In building TCR beta libraries, iRepertoire HTBI primers were used together with Arm-PCR of CDR3 regions. MiXCR was run by TCRdb on the multiplex PCR reads, yielding one entry per CDR3 protein. The sample yields around 230,000 distinct CDR3 sequences, approximately 20% seen once. Per the germline V gene, CDR1 is SGHAT and CDR2 is FQNNGV. Germline trimming cut 5 bases from V and 6 bases from J; bases unmatched to any gene: 5. This CDR3 is built from 14 residues. Indicated time point: newly diagnosed GD, antithyroid drugs for less than 3 months. From PBMCs, RNA was extracted and then used to make the TCR library. It was American Thyroid Association guidelines that determined Graves' disease diagnosis.

This TCR was recovered from a female donor with Graves disease. The rearrangement uses TRBV11-2 and TRBJ2-7; TRBD2 aligns across 12 bases. This specimen consisted of peripheral blood mononuclear cells (PBMCs), obtained at new diagnosis, from a patient treated with antithyroid drugs. The CDR3 nucleotides are TGTGCCAGCAGCGCAAGACTAGCGGGAGTCGAGCAGTACTTC. Translated: CASSARLAGVEQYF.